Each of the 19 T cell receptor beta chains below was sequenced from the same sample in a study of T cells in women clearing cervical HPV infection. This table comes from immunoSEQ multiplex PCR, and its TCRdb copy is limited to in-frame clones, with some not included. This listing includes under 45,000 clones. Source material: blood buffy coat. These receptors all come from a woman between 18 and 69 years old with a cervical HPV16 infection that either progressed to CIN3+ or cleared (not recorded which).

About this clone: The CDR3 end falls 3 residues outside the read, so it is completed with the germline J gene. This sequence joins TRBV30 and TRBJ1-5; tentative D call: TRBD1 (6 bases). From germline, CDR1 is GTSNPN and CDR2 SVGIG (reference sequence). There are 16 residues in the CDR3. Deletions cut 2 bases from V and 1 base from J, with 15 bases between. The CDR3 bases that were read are TGTGCCTGGAGTCGACCCCGGCAGGGGAGCAATCAGCCC. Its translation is CAWSRPRQGSNQP. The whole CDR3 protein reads CAWSRPRQGSNQPQHF.

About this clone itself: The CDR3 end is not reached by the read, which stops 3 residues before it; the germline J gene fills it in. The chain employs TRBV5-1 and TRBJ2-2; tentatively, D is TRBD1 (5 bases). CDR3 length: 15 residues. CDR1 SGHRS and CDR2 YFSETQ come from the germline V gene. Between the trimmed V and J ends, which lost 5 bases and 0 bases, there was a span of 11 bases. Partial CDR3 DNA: TGCGCCAGCAGAAAGGGGCAGGCGAACACCGGGGAG. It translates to CASRKGQANTGE. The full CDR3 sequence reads CASRKGQANTGELFF.

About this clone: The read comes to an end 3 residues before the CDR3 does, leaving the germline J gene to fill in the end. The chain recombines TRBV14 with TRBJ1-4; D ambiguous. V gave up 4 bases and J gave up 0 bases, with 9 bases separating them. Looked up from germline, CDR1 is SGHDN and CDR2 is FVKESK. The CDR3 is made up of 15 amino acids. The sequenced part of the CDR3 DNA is TGTGCCAGCAGCCCCGTCGGTGCAACTAATGAAAAA. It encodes CASSPVGATNEK. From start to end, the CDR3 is CASSPVGATNEKLFF.

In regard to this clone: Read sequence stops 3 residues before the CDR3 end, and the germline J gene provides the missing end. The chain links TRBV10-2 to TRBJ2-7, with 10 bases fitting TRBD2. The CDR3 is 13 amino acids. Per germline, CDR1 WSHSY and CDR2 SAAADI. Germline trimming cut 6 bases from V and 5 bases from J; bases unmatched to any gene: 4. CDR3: CASRLAGVHEQYF. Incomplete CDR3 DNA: TGCGCCAGCAGGCTAGCGGGAGTCCACGAG.

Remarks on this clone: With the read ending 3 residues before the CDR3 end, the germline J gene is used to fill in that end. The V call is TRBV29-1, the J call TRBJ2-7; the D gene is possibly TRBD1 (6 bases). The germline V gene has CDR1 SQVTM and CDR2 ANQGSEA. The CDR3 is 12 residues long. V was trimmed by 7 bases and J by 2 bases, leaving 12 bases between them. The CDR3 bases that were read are TGCAGCGCCGGGACATTGACCTACGAG. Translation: CSAGTLTYE. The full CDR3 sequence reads CSAGTLTYEQYF.

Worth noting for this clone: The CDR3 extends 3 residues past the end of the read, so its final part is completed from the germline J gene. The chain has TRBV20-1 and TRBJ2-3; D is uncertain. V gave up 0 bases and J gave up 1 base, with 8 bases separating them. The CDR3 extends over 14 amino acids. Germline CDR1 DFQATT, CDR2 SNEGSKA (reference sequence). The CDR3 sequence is CSARDIFGTDTQYF. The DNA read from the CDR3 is TGCAGTGCTAGAGATATTTTCGGCACAGATACG.

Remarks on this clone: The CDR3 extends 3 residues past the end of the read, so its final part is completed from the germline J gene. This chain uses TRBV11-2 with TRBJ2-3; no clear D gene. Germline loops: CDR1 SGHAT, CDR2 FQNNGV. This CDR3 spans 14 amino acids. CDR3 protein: CASSFPSWQETQYF. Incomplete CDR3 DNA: TGTGCCAGCAGCTTCCCCTCGTGGCAAGAGACG.

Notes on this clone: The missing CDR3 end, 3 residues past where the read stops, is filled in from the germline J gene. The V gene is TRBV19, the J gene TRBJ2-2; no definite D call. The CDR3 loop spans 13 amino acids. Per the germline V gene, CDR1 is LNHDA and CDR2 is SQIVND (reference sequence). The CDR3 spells CASSTRQGEKLFF. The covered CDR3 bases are TGTGCCAGTAGTACACGACAAGGTGAAAAG.

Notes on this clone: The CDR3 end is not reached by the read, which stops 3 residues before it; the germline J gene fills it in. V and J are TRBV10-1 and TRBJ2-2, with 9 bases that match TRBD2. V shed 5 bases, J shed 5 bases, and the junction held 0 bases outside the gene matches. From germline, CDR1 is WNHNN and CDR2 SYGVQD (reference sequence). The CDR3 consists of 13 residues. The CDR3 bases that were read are TGCGCCAGCAGTAGCGGGGGGACCGGGGAG. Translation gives CASSSGGTGE. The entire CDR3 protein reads CASSSGGTGELFF.

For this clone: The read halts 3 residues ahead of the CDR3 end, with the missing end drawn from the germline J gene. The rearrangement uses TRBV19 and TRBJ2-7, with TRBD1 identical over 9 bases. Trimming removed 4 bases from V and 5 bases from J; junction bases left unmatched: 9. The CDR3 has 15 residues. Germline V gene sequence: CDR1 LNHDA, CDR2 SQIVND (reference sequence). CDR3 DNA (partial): TGTGCCAGTAGTAGGGGGACAGGGAGAAGGAACGAG. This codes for CASSRGTGRRNE. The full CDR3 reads CASSRGTGRRNEQYF. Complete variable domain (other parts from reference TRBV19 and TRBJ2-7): DGGITQSPKYLFRKEGQNVTLSCEQNLNHDAMYWYRQDPGQGLRLIYYSQIVNDFQKGDIAEGYSVSREKKESFPLTVTSAQKNPTAFYLCASSRGTGRRNEQYFGPGTRLTVT.

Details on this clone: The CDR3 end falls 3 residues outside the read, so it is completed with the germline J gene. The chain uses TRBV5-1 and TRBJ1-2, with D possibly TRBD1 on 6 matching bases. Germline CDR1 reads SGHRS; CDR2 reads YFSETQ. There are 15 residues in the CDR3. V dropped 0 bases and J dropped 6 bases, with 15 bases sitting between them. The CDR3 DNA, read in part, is TGCGCCAGCAGCTTGGAGGGGGGGGCCCTCAATGGC. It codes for CASSLEGGALNG. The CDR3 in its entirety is CASSLEGGALNGYTF. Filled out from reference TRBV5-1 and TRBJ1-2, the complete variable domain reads KAGVTQTPRYLIKTRGQQVTLSCSPISGHRSVSWYQQTPGQGLQFLFEYFSETQRNKGNFPGRFSGRQFSNSRSEMNVSTLELGDSALYLCASSLEGGALNGYTFGSGTRLTVV.

The covered CDR3 bases are TGTGCCAGCAGCCAACTAGCGTCCGGGGAG. This encodes CASSQLASGE. The CDR3 in full is CASSQLASGELFF. This chain links TRBV12-3 or TRBV12-4 with TRBJ2-2; 7 bases match TRBD2. The sequence runs out 3 residues before the end of the CDR3; the remainder is reconstructed from the germline J gene. The CDR3 loop spans 13 amino acids. The ends lost 6 bases at V and 6 bases at J; junction bases unmatched: 4.

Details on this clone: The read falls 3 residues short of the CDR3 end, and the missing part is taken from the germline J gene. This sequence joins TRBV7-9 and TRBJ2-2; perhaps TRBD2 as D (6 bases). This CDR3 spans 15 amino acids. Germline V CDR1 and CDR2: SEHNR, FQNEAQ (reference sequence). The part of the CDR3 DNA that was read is TGTGCCAGCAGCCCCAGTCGGGGGTTTGGTGAAAAG. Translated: CASSPSRGFGEK. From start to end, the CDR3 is CASSPSRGFGEKLFF.

CDR3 DNA, as far as it was read: TGTGCCAGCAGCTTAGTTGCGGGAGACACTGAA. This translates into CASSLVAGDTE. From start to end, the CDR3 is CASSLVAGDTEAFF. The V and J genes are TRBV7-2 and TRBJ1-1, with D uncertain. The read finishes 3 residues shy of the CDR3 end, and the germline J gene is used to complete it. CDR3 length: 14 residues. Germline V gene sequence: CDR1 SGHTA, CDR2 FQGNSA. V lost 1 base, J lost 3 bases, and 9 bases lay in between.

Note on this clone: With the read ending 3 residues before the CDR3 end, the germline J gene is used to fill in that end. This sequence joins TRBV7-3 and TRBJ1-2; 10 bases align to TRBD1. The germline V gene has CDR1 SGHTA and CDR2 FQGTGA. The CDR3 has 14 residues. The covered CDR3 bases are TGTGCCAGCAGCCCAACCGACAGGGGGCAAGGC. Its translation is CASSPTDRGQG. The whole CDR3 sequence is CASSPTDRGQGYTF.

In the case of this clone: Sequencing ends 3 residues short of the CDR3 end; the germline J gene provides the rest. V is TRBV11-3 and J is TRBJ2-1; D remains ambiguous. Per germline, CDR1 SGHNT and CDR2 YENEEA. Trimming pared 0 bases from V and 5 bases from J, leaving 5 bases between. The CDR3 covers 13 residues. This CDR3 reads CASSLDSHNEQFF. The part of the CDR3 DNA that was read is TGTGCCAGCAGCTTAGATAGCCACAATGAG.

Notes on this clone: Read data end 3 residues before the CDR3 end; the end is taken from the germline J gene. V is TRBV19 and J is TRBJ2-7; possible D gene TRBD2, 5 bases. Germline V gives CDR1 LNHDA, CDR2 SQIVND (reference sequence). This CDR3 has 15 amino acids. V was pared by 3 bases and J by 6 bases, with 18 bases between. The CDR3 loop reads CASSMRTVRVVEQYF. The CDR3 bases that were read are TGTGCCAGTAGTATGAGGACTGTTCGGGTCGTCGAG.

CDR3 DNA (partial): TGTGCCAGCAGCTTATATAAGGGGAACACCGGGGAG. Translated, it gives CASSLYKGNTGE. The whole CDR3 region reads CASSLYKGNTGELFF. The V and J genes are TRBV11-2 and TRBJ2-2; D remains ambiguous. The CDR3 end is not reached by the read, which stops 3 residues before it; the germline J gene fills it in. The CDR3 loop spans 15 amino acids. V was trimmed by 2 bases and J by 1 base, leaving 8 bases between them. Germline CDR1 reads SGHAT; CDR2 reads FQNNGV.

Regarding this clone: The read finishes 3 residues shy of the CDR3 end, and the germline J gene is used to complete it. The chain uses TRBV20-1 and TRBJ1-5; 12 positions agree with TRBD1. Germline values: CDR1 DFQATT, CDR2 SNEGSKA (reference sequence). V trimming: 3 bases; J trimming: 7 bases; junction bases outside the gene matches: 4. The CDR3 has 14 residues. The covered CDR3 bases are TGCAGTGCTAGTCGGGACAGGGGGCAACAGCCC. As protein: CSASRDRGQQP. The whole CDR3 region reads CSASRDRGQQPQHF.